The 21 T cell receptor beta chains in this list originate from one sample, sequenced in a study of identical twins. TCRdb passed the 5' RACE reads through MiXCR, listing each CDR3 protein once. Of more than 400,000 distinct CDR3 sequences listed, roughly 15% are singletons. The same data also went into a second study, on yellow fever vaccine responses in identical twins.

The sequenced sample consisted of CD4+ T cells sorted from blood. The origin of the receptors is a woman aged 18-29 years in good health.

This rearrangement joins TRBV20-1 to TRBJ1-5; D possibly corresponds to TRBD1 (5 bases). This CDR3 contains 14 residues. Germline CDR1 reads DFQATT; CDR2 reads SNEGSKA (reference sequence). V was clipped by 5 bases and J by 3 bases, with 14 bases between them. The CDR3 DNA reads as TGCAGTGCTGGGGACGGAATCTACAATCAGCCCCAGCATTTT. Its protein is CSAGDGIYNQPQHF.

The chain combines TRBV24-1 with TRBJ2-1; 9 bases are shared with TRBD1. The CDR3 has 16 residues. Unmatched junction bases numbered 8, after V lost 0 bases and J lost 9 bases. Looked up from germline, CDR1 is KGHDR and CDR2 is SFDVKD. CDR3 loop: CATSDLMTGGPGEQFF. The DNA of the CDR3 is TGTGCCACCAGTGATTTGATGACAGGGGGTCCCGGTGAGCAGTTCTTC.

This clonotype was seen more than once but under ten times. DNA of the CDR3: TGCAGTGCTAGGGGGGTACGAGCAGGGTTAACAGATACGCAGTATTTT. Translating gives CSARGVRAGLTDTQYF. The J gene is TRBJ2-3, the V gene TRBV20-1; D possibly matches TRBD1 or TRBD2 (5 bases each). V lost 3 bases and J lost 3, with 19 bases in between. This CDR3 has 16 amino acids. Per the germline V gene, CDR1 is DFQATT and CDR2 is SNEGSKA (reference sequence).

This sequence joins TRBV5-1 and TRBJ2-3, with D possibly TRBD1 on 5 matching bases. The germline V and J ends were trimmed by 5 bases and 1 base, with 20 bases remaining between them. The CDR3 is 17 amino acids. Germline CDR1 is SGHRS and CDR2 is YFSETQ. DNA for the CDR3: TGCGCCAGCAGTCAGGCTGTGGACACTCTTCGCACAGATACGCAGTATTTT. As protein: CASSQAVDTLRTDTQYF.

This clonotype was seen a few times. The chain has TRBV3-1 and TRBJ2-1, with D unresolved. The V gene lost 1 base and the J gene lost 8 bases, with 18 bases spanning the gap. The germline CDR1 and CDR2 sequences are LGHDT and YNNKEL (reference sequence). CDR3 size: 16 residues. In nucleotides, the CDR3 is TGTGCCAGCAGCCAAGTAGGGTTTCAAAGAGGCGATGAGCAGTTCTTC. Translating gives CASSQVGFQRGDEQFF.

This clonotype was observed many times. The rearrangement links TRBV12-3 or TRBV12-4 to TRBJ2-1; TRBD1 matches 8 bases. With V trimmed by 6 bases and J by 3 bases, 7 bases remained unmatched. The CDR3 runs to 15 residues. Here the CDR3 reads CASSPSGQGYNEQFF. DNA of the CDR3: TGTGCCAGCAGCCCCTCTGGACAGGGCTACAATGAGCAGTTCTTC.

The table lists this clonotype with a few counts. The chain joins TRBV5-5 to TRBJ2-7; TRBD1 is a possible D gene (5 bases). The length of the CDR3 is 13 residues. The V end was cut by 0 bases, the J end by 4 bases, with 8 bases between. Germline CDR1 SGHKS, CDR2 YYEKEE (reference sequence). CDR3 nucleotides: TGTGCCAGCAGCTTGGATCCAGGGTACGAGCAGTACGTC. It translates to CASSLDPGYEQYV.

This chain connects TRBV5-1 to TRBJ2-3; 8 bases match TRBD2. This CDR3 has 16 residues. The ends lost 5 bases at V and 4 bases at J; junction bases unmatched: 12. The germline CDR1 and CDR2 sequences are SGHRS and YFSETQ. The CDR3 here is CASSQRAGGASDTQYF. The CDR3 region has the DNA TGCGCCAGCAGTCAGCGGGCCGGGGGGGCCTCAGATACGCAGTATTTT.

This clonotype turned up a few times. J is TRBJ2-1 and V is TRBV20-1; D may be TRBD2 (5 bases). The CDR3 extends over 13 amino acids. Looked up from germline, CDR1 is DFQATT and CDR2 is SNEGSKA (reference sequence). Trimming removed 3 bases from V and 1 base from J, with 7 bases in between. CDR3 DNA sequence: TGCAGTGCTAGCCGGGAATCCTACAATGAGCAGTTCTTC. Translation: CSASRESYNEQFF.

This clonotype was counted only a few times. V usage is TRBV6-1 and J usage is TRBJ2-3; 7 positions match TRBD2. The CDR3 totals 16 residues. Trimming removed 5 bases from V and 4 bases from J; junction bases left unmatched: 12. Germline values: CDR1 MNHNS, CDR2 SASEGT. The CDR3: CASSRVWREIPDTQYF. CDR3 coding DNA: TGTGCCAGCAGTCGCGTCTGGCGGGAGATTCCAGATACGCAGTATTTT.

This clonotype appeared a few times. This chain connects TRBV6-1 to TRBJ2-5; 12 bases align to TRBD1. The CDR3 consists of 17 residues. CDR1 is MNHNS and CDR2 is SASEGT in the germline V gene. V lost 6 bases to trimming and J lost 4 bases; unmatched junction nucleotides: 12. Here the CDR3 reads CASRAGTGGNFGETQYF. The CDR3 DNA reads TGTGCCAGCAGAGCCGGGACAGGGGGCAATTTTGGAGAGACCCAGTACTTC.

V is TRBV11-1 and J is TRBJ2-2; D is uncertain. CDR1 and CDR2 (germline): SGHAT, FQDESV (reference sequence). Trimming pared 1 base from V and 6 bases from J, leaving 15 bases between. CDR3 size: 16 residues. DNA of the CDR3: TGTGCCAGCAGCTTAGTGTTAGGCCTACCCTCCGGGGAGCTGTTTTTT. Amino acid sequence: CASSLVLGLPSGELFF.

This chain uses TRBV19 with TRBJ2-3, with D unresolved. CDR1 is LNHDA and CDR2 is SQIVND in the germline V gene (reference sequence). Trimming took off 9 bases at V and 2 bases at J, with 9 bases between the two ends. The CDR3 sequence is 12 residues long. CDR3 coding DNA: TGTGCCAGCACCGGAGTCACAGATACGCAGTATTTT. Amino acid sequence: CASTGVTDTQYF.

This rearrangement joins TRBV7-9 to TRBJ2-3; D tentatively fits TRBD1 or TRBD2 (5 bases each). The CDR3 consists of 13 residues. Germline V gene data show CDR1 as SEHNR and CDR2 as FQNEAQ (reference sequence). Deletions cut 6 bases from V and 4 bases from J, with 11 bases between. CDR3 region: CASSPGAPDTQYF. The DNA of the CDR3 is TGTGCCAGCAGTCCCGGGGCGCCAGATACGCAGTATTTT.

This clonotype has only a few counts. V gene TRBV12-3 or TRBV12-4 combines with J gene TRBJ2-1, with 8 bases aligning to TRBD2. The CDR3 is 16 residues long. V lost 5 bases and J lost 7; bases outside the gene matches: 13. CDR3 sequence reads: CASSRRTSFFRNEQFF. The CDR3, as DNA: TGTGCCAGCAGTCGACGGACTAGCTTTTTCCGGAATGAGCAGTTCTTC.

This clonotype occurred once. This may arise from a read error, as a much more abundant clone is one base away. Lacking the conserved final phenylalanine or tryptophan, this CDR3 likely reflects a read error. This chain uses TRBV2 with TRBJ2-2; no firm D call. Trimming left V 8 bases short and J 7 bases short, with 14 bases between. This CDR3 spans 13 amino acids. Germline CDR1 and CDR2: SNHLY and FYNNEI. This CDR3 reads CASLALEGGELFY. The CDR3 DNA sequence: TGTGCCAGCCTTGCCTTAGAAGGCGGGGAGCTGTTTTAT.

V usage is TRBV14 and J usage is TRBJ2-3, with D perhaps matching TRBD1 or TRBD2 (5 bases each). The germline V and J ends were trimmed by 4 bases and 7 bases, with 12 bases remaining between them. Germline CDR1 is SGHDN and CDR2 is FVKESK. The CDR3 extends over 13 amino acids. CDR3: CASSPGTSNTQYF. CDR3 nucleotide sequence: TGTGCCAGCAGCCCTGGGACCTCCAATACGCAGTATTTT.

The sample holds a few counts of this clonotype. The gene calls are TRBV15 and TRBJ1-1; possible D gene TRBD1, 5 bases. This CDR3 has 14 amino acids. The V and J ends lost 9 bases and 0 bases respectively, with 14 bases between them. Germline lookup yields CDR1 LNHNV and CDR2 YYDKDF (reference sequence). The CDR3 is CATVPGRLNTEAFF. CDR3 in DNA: TGTGCCACTGTGCCGGGACGGTTGAACACTGAAGCTTTCTTT.

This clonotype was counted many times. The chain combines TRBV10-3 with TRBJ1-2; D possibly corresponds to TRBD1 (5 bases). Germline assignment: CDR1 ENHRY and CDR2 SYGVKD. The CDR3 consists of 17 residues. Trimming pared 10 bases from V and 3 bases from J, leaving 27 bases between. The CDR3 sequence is CASQPRLTGREDYGYTF. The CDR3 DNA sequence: TGTGCCAGTCAGCCGAGATTAACGGGGCGAGAGGACTATGGCTACACCTTC.

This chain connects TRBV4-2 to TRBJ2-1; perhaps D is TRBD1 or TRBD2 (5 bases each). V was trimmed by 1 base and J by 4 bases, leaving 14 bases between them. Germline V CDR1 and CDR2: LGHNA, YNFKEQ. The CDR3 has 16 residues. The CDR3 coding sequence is TGTGCCAGCAGCCAAGCGTGGGGCGGGTTTTACAATGAGCAGTTCTTC. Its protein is CASSQAWGGFYNEQFF.

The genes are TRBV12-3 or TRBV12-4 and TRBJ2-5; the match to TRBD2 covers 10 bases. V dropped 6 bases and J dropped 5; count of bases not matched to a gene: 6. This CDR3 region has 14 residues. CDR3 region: CASRSGGAVETQYF. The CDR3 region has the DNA TGTGCCAGCAGGAGCGGGGGGGCTGTGGAGACCCAGTACTTC.